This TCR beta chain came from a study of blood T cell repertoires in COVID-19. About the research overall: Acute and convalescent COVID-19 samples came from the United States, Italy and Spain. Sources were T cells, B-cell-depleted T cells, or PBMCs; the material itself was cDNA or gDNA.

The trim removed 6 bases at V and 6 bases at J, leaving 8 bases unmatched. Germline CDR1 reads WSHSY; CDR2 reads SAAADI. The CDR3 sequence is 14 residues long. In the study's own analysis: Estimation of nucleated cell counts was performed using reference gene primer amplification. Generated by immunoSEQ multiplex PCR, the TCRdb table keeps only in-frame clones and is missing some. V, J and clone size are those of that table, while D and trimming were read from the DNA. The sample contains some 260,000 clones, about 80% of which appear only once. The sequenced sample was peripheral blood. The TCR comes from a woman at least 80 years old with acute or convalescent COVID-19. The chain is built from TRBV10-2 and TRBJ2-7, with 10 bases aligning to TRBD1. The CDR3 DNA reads TGCGCCAGCAGGGTGACAGGGGGCCTCTCCGAGCAGTACTTC. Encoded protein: CASRVTGGLSEQYF.